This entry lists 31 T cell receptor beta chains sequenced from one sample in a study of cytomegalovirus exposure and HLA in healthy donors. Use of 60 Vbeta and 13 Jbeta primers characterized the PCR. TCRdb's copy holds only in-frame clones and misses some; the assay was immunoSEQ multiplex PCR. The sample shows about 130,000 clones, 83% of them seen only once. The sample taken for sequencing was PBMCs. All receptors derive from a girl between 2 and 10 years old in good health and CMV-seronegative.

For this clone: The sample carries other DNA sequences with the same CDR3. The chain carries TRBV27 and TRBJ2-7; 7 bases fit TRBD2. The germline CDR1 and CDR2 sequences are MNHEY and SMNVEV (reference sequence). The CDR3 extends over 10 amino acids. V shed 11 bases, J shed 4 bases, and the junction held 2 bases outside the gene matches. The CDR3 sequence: CASGRYEQYF. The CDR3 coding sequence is TGTGCCTCCGGGAGGTACGAGCAGTACTTC.

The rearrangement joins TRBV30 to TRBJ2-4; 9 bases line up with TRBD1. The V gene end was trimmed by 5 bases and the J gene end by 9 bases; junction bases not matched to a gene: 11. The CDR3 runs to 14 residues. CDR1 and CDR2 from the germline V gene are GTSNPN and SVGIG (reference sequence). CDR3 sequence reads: CAWGLQGAEGIQYF. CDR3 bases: TGTGCCTGGGGACTACAGGGGGCTGAGGGCATTCAGTACTTC. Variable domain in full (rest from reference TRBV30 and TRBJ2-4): SQTIHQWPATLVQPVGSPLSLECTVEGTSNPNLYWYRQAAGRGLQLLFYSVGIGQISSEVPQNLSASRPQDRQFILSSKKLLLSDSGFYLCAWGLQGAEGIQYFGAGTRLSVL.

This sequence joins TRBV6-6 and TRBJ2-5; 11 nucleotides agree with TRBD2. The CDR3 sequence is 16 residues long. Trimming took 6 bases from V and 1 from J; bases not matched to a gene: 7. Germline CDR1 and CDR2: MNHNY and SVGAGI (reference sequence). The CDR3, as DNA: TGTGCCAGCAGCGGGACTAGCGGATCATCCCAAGAGACCCAGTACTTC. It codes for CASSGTSGSSQETQYF.

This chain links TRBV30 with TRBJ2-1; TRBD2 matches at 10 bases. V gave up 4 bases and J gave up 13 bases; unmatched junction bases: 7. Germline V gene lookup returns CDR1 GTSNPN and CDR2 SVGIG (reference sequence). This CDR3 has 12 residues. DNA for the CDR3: TGTGCCTGGACAACTAGCGGGGACCGCCAGTTCTTC. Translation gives CAWTTSGDRQFF.

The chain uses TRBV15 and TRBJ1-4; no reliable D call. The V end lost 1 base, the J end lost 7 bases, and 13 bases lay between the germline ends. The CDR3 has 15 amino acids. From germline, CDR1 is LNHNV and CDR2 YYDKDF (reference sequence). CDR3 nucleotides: TGTGCCACCAGCAGAGTTCGGAGGGTCCTTGAAAAACTGTTTTTT. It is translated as CATSRVRRVLEKLFF.

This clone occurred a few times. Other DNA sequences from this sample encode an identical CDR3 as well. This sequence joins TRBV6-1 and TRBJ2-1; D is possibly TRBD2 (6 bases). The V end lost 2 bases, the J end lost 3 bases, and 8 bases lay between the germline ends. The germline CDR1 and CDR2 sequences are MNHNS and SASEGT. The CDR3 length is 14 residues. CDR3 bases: TGTGCCAGCAGTGAACCGGGGGTCTACAATGAGCAGTTCTTC. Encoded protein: CASSEPGVYNEQFF.

CDR3 bases: TGTGCCAGCAGCTTATCCAGCGGGGGGGTGGAGACCCAGTACTTC. Its protein product is CASSLSSGGVETQYF. The chain carries TRBV7-9 and TRBJ2-5, with 10 nucleotides matching TRBD2. J lost 5 bases, V lost 2 bases, and 5 bases had no gene match. The CDR3 is 15 residues long. The V gene's germline CDR1 is SEHNR and CDR2 FQNEAQ (reference sequence).

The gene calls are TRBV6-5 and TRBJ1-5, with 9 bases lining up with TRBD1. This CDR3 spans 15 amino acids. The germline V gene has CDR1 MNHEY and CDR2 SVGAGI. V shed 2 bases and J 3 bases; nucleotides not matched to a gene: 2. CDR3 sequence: CASSYDRGSNQPQHF. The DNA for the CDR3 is TGTGCCAGCAGTTACGACAGGGGGTCCAATCAGCCCCAGCATTTT.

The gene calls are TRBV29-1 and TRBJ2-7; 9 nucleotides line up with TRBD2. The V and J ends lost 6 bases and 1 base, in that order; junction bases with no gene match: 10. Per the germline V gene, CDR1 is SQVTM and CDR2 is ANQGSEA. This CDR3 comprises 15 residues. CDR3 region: CSVHQGSGGSYEQYF. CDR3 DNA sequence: TGCAGCGTCCACCAGGGCAGCGGGGGGTCCTACGAGCAGTACTTC.

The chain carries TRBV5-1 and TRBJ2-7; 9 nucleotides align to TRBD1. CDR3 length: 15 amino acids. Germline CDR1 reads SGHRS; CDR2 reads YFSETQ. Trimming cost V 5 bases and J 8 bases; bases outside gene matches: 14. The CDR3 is CASREAGTGPIQQYF. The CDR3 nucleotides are TGCGCCAGCAGGGAGGCCGGGACAGGGCCTATCCAGCAGTACTTC. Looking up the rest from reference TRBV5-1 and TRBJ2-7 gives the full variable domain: KAGVTQTPRYLIKTRGQQVTLSCSPISGHRSVSWYQQTPGQGLQFLFEYFSETQRNKGNFPGRFSGRQFSNSRSEMNVSTLELGDSALYLCASREAGTGPIQQYFGPGTRLTVT.

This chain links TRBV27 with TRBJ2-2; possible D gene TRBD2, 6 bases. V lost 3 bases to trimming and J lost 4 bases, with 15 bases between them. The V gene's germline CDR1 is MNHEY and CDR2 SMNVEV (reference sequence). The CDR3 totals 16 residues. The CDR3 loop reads CASSFLAGGTTGELFF. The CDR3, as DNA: TGTGCCAGCAGTTTCTTGGCCGGGGGAACCACCGGGGAGCTGTTTTTT.

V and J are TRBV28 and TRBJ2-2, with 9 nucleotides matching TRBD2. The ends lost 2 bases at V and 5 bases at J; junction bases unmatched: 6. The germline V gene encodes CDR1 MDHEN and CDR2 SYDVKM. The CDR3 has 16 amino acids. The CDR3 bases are TGTGCCAGCAGTTTAACGGCGGGAGGGGGGACCGGGGAGCTGTTTTTT. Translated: CASSLTAGGGTGELFF.

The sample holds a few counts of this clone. This chain's CDR3 is CASSQQGRENQPQHF. The CDR3 nucleotides are TGCGCCAGCAGCCAACAAGGACGGGAGAATCAGCCCCAGCATTTT. V gene TRBV4-3 combines with J gene TRBJ1-5; no clear D. V gave up 2 bases and J gave up 4 bases, with 12 bases separating them. CDR3 size: 15 residues. Looked up from germline, CDR1 is LGHNA and CDR2 is YSLEER.

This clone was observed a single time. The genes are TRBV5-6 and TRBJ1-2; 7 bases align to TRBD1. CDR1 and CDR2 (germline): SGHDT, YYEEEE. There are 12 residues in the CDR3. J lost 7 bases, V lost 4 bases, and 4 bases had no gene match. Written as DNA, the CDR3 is TGTGCCAGCAGCCCGACAGGGTTTGGCTACACCTTC. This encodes CASSPTGFGYTF.

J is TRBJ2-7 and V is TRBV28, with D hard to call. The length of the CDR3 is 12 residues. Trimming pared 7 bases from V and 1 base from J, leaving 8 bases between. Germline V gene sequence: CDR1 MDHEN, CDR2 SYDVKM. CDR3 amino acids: CASTLRSYEQYF. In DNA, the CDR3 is TGTGCCAGCACCCTCAGATCCTACGAGCAGTACTTC.

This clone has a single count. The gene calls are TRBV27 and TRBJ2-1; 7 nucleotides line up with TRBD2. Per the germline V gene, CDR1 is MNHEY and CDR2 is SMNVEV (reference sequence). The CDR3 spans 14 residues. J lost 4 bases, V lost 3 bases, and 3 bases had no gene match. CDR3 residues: CASSFGGRYNEQFF. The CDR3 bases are TGTGCCAGCAGTTTTGGCGGGAGATACAATGAGCAGTTCTTC.

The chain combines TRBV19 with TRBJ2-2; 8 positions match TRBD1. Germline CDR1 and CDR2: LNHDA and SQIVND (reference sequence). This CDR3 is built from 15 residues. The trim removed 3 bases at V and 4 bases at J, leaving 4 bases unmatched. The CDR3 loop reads CASSISGTGTGELFF. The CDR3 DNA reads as TGTGCCAGTAGTATTTCTGGGACAGGCACCGGGGAGCTGTTTTTT. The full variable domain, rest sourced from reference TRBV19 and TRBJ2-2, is DGGITQSPKYLFRKEGQNVTLSCEQNLNHDAMYWYRQDPGQGLRLIYYSQIVNDFQKGDIAEGYSVSREKKESFPLTVTSAQKNPTAFYLCASSISGTGTGELFFGEGSRLTVL.

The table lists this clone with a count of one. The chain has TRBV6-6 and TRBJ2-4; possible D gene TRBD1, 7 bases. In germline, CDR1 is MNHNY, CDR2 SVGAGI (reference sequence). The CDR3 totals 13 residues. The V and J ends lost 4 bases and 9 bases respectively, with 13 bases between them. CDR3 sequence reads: CASSFRQGGIQYF. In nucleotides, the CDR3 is TGTGCCAGCAGTTTCCGACAGGGAGGCATTCAGTACTTC.

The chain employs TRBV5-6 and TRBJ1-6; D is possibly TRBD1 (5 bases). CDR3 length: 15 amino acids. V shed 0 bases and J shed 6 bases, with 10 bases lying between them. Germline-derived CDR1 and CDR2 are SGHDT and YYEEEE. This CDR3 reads CASSLDGGFNSPLHF. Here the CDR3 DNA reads TGTGCCAGCAGCTTGGATGGGGGGTTTAATTCACCCCTCCACTTT.

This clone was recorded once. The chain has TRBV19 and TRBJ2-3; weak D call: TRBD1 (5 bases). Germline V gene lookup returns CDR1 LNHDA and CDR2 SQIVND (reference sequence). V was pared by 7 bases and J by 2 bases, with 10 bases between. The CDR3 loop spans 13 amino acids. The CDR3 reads CASTDRTTDTQYF. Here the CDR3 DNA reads TGTGCCAGTACCGACAGAACCACAGATACGCAGTATTTT.

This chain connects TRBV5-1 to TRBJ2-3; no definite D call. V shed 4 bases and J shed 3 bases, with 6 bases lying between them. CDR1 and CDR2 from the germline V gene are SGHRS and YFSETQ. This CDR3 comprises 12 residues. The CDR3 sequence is CASSQQTDTQYF. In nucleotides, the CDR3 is TGCGCCAGCAGCCAACAAACAGATACGCAGTATTTT. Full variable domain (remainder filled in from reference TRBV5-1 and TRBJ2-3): KAGVTQTPRYLIKTRGQQVTLSCSPISGHRSVSWYQQTPGQGLQFLFEYFSETQRNKGNFPGRFSGRQFSNSRSEMNVSTLELGDSALYLCASSQQTDTQYFGPGTRLTVL.

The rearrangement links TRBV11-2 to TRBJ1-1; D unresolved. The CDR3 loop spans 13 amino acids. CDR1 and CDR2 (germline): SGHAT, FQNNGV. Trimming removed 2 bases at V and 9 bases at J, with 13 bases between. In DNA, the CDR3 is TGTGCCAGCAGCTTAATTTCCTGGAGAAAAGCTTTCTTT. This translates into CASSLISWRKAFF.

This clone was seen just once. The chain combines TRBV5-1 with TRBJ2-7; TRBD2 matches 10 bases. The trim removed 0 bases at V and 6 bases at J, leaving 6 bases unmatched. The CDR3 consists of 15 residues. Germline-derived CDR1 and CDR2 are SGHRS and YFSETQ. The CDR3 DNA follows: TGCGCCAGCAGCTTGGCCGAGGGACTAGCGACCGAGCAGTACTTC. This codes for CASSLAEGLATEQYF.

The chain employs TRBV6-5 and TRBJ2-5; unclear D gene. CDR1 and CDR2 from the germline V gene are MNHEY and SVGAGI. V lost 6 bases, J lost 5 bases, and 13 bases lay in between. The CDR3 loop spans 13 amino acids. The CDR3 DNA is TGTGCCAGCAGCACGACGGGTCTGGAGACCCAGTACTTC. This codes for CASSTTGLETQYF.

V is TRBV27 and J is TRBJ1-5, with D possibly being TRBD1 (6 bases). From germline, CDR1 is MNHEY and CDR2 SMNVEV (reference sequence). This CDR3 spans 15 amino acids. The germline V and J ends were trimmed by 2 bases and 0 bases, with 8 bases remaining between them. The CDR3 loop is CASSLGQSSNQPQHF. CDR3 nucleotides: TGTGCCAGCAGTTTAGGACAGTCTAGCAATCAGCCCCAGCATTTT.

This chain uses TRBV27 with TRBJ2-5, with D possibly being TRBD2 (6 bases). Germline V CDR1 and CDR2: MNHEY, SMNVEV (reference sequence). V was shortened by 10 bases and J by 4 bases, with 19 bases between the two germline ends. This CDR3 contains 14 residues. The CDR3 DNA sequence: TGTGCCACCCCCCCGGGGTTCGGGAGAGAGACCCAGTACTTC. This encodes CATPPGFGRETQYF.

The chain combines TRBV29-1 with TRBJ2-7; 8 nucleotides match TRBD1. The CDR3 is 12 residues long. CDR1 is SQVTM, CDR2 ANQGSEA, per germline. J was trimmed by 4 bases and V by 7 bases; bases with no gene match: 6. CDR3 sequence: CSAGQGRYEQYF. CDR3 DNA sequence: TGCAGCGCTGGACAGGGTAGATACGAGCAGTACTTC.

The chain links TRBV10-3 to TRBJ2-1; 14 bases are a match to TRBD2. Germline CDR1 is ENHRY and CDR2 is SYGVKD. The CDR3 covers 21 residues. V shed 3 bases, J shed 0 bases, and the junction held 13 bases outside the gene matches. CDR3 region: CAISEQGLAGGVRSSYNEQFF. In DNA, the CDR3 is TGTGCCATCAGTGAACAAGGACTAGCGGGAGGTGTAAGAAGCTCCTACAATGAGCAGTTCTTC.

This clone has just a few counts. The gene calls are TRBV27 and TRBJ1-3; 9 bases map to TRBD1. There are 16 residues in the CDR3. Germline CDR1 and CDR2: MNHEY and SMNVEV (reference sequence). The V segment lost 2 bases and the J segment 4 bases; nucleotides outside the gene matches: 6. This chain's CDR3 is CASSLTGQGMGNTIYF. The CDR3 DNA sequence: TGTGCCAGCAGTTTAACCGGACAGGGGATGGGAAACACCATATATTTT.

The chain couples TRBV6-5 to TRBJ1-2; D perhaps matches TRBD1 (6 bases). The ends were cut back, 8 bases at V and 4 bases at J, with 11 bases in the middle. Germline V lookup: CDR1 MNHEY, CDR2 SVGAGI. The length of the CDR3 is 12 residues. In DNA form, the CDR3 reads TGTGCCAGCGGGAGGGGGACCTATGGCTACACCTTC. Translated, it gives CASGRGTYGYTF.

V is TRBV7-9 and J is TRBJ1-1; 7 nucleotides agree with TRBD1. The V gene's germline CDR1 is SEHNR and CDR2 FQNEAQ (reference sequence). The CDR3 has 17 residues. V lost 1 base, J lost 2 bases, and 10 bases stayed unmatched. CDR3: CASSLGGGSPKNTEAFF. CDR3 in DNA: TGTGCCAGCAGCTTAGGAGGGGGCAGCCCGAAAAACACTGAAGCTTTCTTT.